Sequencing of this T cell receptor beta chain was carried out in a study of vaccination and CD4 T cells after COVID-19. Turning to the study itself: Each individual in the study obtained two doses of BNT162b2 or mRNA-1273 vaccine.

The Oncomine TCR Beta short-read assay was applied to DNA of cultured CD4+ T cells. Investigators obtained genomic DNA by extraction from cultured CD4+ T cells. MiXCR, run by TCRdb on the PCR reads, gives a single entry per CDR3 protein. The table has around 17,000 distinct CDR3 sequences, just under 55% seen once. Germline V gene data show CDR1 as SGHDN and CDR2 as FVKESK. The CDR3 loop spans 17 amino acids. V lost 1 base to trimming and J lost 1 base, with 16 bases between them. As regards this clonotype: Its target is not known.

This sample's treatment: approximately nine-day PBMC culture with coronavirus spike peptide pools or control peptides (ViraFEST assay). Convalescent patients tested SARS-CoV-2 PCR positive from March to December 2020, before Alpha, Beta and Delta emerged. Sequencing was carried out using CD4+ T cells from blood, cultured in vitro. The chain couples TRBV14 to TRBJ1-1; D is ambiguous. This receptor was obtained from a human donor who had recovered from COVID-19. CDR3 sequence (DNA): TGTGCCAGCAGCCAAGGCGTAACGAGATGGAGGAACACTGAAGCTTTCTTT. Its protein product is CASSQGVTRWRNTEAFF.